A single sample gave rise to the 21 T cell receptor beta chains below, sequenced in a study of control samples from healthy donors and cancer patients. TCRdb's table, derived via immunoSEQ multiplex PCR, lists solely in-frame clones and lacks some. Of around 130,000 clones in the sample, nearly 90% were seen once. Sequenced input: blood. The receptors come from a man between 50 and 59 years old in good health.

The chain joins TRBV28 to TRBJ2-2; TRBD2 matches 10 bases. The length of the CDR3 is 16 residues. V lost 6 bases and J lost 0; bases outside the gene matches: 4. Germline-derived CDR1 and CDR2 are MDHEN and SYDVKM. This chain's CDR3 is CASRTSGASNTGELFF. In nucleotides, the CDR3 is TGTGCCAGCAGAACTAGCGGGGCCTCGAACACCGGGGAGCTGTTTTTT.

The V call is TRBV7-9, the J call TRBJ1-1; D not certain. CDR1 and CDR2 (germline): SEHNR, FQNEAQ (reference sequence). CDR3 length equals 13 residues. Trimming removed 5 bases from V and 4 bases from J, with 11 bases in between. The CDR3 nucleotides read TGTGCCAGCAGCCAGTCTACGGGCACTGAAGCTTTCTTT. This codes for CASSQSTGTEAFF.

The chain links TRBV11-2 to TRBJ1-5; no reliable D call. This CDR3 spans 12 amino acids. Between the trimmed V and J ends, which lost 5 bases and 10 bases, there was a span of 12 bases. Looked up from germline, CDR1 is SGHAT and CDR2 is FQNNGV. CDR3 sequence: CASSPDFGPQHF. The CDR3, as DNA: TGTGCCAGCAGCCCCGACTTTGGACCCCAGCATTTT.

The chain uses TRBV27 and TRBJ1-2, with 7 bases matching TRBD1. The CDR3 totals 16 residues. Germline values: CDR1 MNHEY, CDR2 SMNVEV (reference sequence). V shed 5 bases, J shed 4 bases, and the junction held 13 bases outside the gene matches. The CDR3: CASSPSRGLVGYGYTF. CDR3 DNA sequence: TGTGCCAGCAGTCCGAGTAGGGGGCTGGTCGGCTATGGCTACACCTTC.

The rearrangement links TRBV2 to TRBJ2-7; 9 nucleotides agree with TRBD1. Trimming removed 4 bases from V and 5 bases from J; junction bases left unmatched: 6. The CDR3 covers 14 residues. Germline V gives CDR1 SNHLY, CDR2 FYNNEI. CDR3: CASSGRQGGHEQYF. CDR3 sequence (DNA): TGTGCCAGCAGTGGGCGACAGGGGGGTCACGAGCAGTACTTC.

V gene TRBV11-2 combines with J gene TRBJ2-7; the match to TRBD2 covers 13 bases. This CDR3 has 15 amino acids. The germline V gene has CDR1 SGHAT and CDR2 FQNNGV. J gave up 2 bases and V 4 bases, and 2 bases lay outside the gene matches. CDR3 coding DNA: TGTGCCAGCAGCTATACTAGCGGGGGGGCCTACGAGCAGTACTTC. Protein sequence: CASSYTSGGAYEQYF.

The chain couples TRBV2 to TRBJ1-2, with TRBD1 identical over 10 bases. CDR1 and CDR2 (germline): SNHLY, FYNNEI. The CDR3 runs to 16 residues. After removal of 0 bases from V and 4 bases from J, the junction contained 5 bases not matched to a gene. CDR3 amino acids: CASSEAAGQGFYGYTF. In DNA form, the CDR3 reads TGTGCCAGCAGTGAAGCCGCGGGACAGGGGTTCTATGGCTACACCTTC.

This sequence joins TRBV3-1 (or the pseudogene TRBV3-2) and TRBJ1-3; the D is unclear. The germline CDR1 and CDR2 sequences are LGHDT and YNNKEL (reference sequence). Trimming took off 3 bases at V and 0 bases at J, with 6 bases between the two ends. The CDR3 loop spans 14 amino acids. This CDR3 reads CASSQFLSGNTIYF. CDR3 nucleotides: TGTGCCAGCAGCCAGTTCCTCTCTGGAAACACCATATATTTT.

V usage is TRBV2 and J usage is TRBJ2-1; D unclear. V was cut by 8 bases and J by 2 bases, with 4 bases left in between. The CDR3 length is 11 residues. Germline V gives CDR1 SNHLY, CDR2 FYNNEI. DNA of the CDR3: TGTGCCAGCTGCGCCTACAATGAGCAGTTCTTC. This sequence encodes CASCAYNEQFF.

This clone was recorded only once. The chain has TRBV28 and TRBJ1-5; the D gene is possibly TRBD1 (6 bases). Deletions cut 7 bases from V and 3 bases from J, with 10 bases between. The CDR3 loop spans 13 amino acids. Germline lookup yields CDR1 MDHEN and CDR2 SYDVKM. The CDR3 DNA reads TGTGCCAGCACTCCAGGGGTCAATCAGCCCCAGCATTTT. Its translation: CASTPGVNQPQHF.

The gene calls are TRBV14 and TRBJ2-3; D is possibly TRBD1 or TRBD2 (6 bases each). CDR1 and CDR2 (germline): SGHDN, FVKESK. Trimming shortened V by 9 bases and J by 2 bases, and 12 bases separated the two germline ends. The CDR3 consists of 13 residues. The CDR3 here is CASGGLDTDTQYF. CDR3 sequence (DNA): TGTGCCAGTGGGGGGCTGGACACAGATACGCAGTATTTT.

This chain connects TRBV10-3 to TRBJ1-2; no clear D gene. The V end was cut by 4 bases, the J end by 2 bases, with 5 bases between. The CDR3 has 12 residues. Germline V gene sequence: CDR1 ENHRY, CDR2 SYGVKD. The DNA for the CDR3 is TGTGCCATCAGTGTACAGAACTATGGCTACACCTTC. Its protein is CAISVQNYGYTF.

This clone showed up just a few times. The V and J genes are TRBV4-1 and TRBJ1-6; D remains ambiguous. The CDR3 is made up of 14 amino acids. The germline V gene encodes CDR1 MGHRA and CDR2 YSYEKL. V lost 5 bases, J lost 5 bases, and 10 bases lay in between. CDR3 in amino acids: CASSVGQNNSPLHF. In nucleotides, the CDR3 is TGCGCCAGCAGCGTCGGCCAAAATAATTCACCCCTCCACTTT.

The chain carries TRBV27 and TRBJ2-5; 8 bases agree with TRBD1. The CDR3 totals 16 residues. The V gene's germline CDR1 is MNHEY and CDR2 SMNVEV (reference sequence). J gave up 5 bases and V 4 bases, and 12 bases lay outside the gene matches. CDR3 coding DNA: TGTGCCAGCAGTTCCCCACCCCGGACAGGGCGGGAGACCCAGTACTTC. Its protein product is CASSSPPRTGRETQYF.

The table lists this clone with a few counts. The chain links TRBV9 to TRBJ2-2; D possibly uses TRBD1 or TRBD2 (5 bases each). The ends were cut back, 4 bases at V and 4 bases at J, with 17 bases in the middle. Germline assignment: CDR1 SGDLS and CDR2 YYNGEE. This CDR3 is 16 amino acids long. DNA of the CDR3: TGTGCCAGCAGCACGAGGGGTCTGAGCGGCACCGGGGAGCTGTTTTTT. Its protein is CASSTRGLSGTGELFF.

This sequence joins TRBV7-3 and TRBJ2-3; TRBD2 matches at 15 bases. The CDR3 loop spans 17 amino acids. J was trimmed by 6 bases and V by 3 bases; bases with no gene match: 7. Germline values: CDR1 SGHTA, CDR2 FQGTGA. Here the CDR3 reads CASSFGRTSGGADTQYF. The CDR3 coding sequence is TGTGCCAGCAGCTTCGGCCGGACTAGCGGGGGGGCGGATACGCAGTATTTT. Looking up the rest from reference TRBV7-3 and TRBJ2-3 gives the full variable domain: GAGVSQTPSNKVTEKGKYVELRCDPISGHTALYWYRQSLGQGPEFLIYFQGTGAADDSGLPNDRFFAVRPEGSVSTLKIQRTERGDSAVYLCASSFGRTSGGADTQYFGPGTRLTVL.

This clone came up once. The chain carries TRBV11-2 and TRBJ1-1, with D unresolved. CDR3 length equals 13 residues. Germline loops: CDR1 SGHAT, CDR2 FQNNGV. Deletions cut 7 bases from V and 4 bases from J, with 13 bases between. CDR3 sequence: CASKYWWGTEAFF. CDR3 in DNA: TGTGCCAGCAAATATTGGTGGGGCACTGAAGCTTTCTTT.

J is TRBJ2-1 and V is TRBV18; D unclear. CDR3 length equals 14 residues. Between the trimmed V and J ends, which lost 4 bases and 5 bases, there was a span of 12 bases. Germline CDR1 and CDR2: KGHSH and LQKENI. This CDR3 is CASSRARINNEQFF. CDR3 sequence (DNA): TGTGCCAGCTCACGGGCACGGATTAACAATGAGCAGTTCTTC. The whole variable domain, remainder taken from reference TRBV18 and TRBJ2-1, is NAGVMQNPRHLVRRRGQEARLRCSPMKGHSHVYWYRQLPEEGLKFMVYLQKENIIDESGMPKERFSAEFPKEGPSILRIQQVVRGDSAAYFCASSRARINNEQFFGPGTRLTVL.

This sequence joins TRBV2 and TRBJ1-6; a weak D match, TRBD1 (6 bases). The germline V and J ends were trimmed by 5 bases and 5 bases, with 7 bases remaining between them. Germline-derived CDR1 and CDR2 are SNHLY and FYNNEI. The CDR3 is 13 amino acids. CDR3 nucleotide sequence: TGTGCCAGCAGTACAGGGAATAATTCACCCCTCCACTTT. Encoded protein: CASSTGNNSPLHF.

The rearrangement uses TRBV5-4 and TRBJ2-2, with 7 bases fitting TRBD1. CDR3 length: 14 residues. Trimming cost V 0 bases and J 7 bases; bases outside gene matches: 3. In germline, CDR1 is SGHNT, CDR2 YYREEE (reference sequence). The CDR3 reads CASSLVGGVGELFF. As DNA, the CDR3 is TGTGCCAGCAGCTTGGTAGGGGGCGTCGGGGAGCTGTTTTTT.

This clone was found once. The V and J genes are TRBV28 and TRBJ2-7; the D gene is possibly TRBD1 (6 bases). The V end lost 5 bases, the J end lost 5 bases, and 13 bases lay between the germline ends. CDR1 and CDR2 from the germline V gene are MDHEN and SYDVKM. This CDR3 comprises 13 residues. The CDR3 spells CASSPKSGDEQYF. CDR3 nucleotide sequence: TGTGCCAGCAGTCCAAAGTCAGGGGACGAGCAGTACTTC.